Following are 24 T cell receptor beta chains from one sample sequenced in a study of shared clonotypes between healthy human individuals. Data came from immunoSEQ multiplex PCR; TCRdb stores just in-frame clones and leaves some out. Of about 2.1 million clones listed, more than 85% were seen once; the top ten hold more than 1.5%. Only CD45RO-negative cells positively selected for CCR7 counted as naive CD8 cells, so terminally differentiated effector memory CD45RA+ cells were excluded. Sequencing was done on a sample of naive CD8+ T cells from PBMCs. The receptors here all came from a man aged 18 to 30 in good health. Some clones in this sample may be carry-over from other donors' samples.

The V call is TRBV7-2, the J call TRBJ2-7; D is perhaps TRBD2 (6 bases). V was pared by 3 bases and J by 1 base, with 16 bases between. This CDR3 region has 16 residues. Per germline, CDR1 SGHTA and CDR2 FQGNSA. The CDR3 is CASSLEDYSVSYEQYF. The CDR3, as DNA: TGTGCCAGCAGCTTGGAGGACTATTCTGTGTCCTACGAGCAGTACTTC. Combining the CDR3 with reference TRBV7-2 and TRBJ2-7 gives the whole variable domain GAGVSQSPSNKVTEKGKDVELRCDPISGHTALYWYRQSLGQGLEFLIYFQGNSAPDKSGLPSDRFSAERTGGSVSTLTIQRTQQEDSAVYLCASSLEDYSVSYEQYFGPGTRLTVT.

Turning to this clone: This CDR3 is also generated by other DNA sequences in the sample. V and J are TRBV5-1 and TRBJ1-1; the D is unclear. The V gene lost 0 bases and the J gene lost 1 base, with 7 bases spanning the gap. Germline CDR1 is SGHRS and CDR2 is YFSETQ. CDR3 size: 14 residues. CDR3 sequence reads: CASSLEMPNTEAFF. Here the CDR3 DNA reads TGCGCCAGCAGCTTGGAGATGCCGAACACTGAAGCTTTCTTT.

Remarks on this clone: Other nucleotide sequences in the sample specify the same CDR3. V and J are TRBV30 and TRBJ1-3; D unclear. Germline loops: CDR1 GTSNPN, CDR2 SVGIG (reference sequence). Trimming cost V 2 bases and J 0 bases, with 8 bases left between them. This CDR3 is built from 14 residues. CDR3 in amino acids: CAWSLGSSGNTIYF. The CDR3, as DNA: TGTGCCTGGAGTTTGGGAAGCTCTGGAAACACCATATATTTT.

The V call is TRBV19, the J call TRBJ1-1; D unresolved. Germline CDR1 is LNHDA and CDR2 is SQIVND (reference sequence). The CDR3 length is 15 residues. Trimming took 5 bases from V and 0 from J, leaving 13 bases between them. The CDR3 sequence is CASSPGPWMNTEAFF. The CDR3 bases are TGTGCCAGTAGTCCCGGACCGTGGATGAACACTGAAGCTTTCTTT.

The chain has TRBV19 and TRBJ2-7; maybe TRBD1 (6 bases). Germline-derived CDR1 and CDR2 are LNHDA and SQIVND (reference sequence). The CDR3 spans 15 residues. With 4 bases removed from V and 5 bases from J, the gap between germline ends came to 18 bases. CDR3 sequence reads: CASSTALGARHEQYF. CDR3 DNA sequence: TGTGCCAGTAGTACCGCTTTGGGGGCGCGGCACGAGCAGTACTTC.

The chain combines TRBV27 with TRBJ2-7; TRBD1 or TRBD2 may be the D gene (5 bases each). Germline CDR1 MNHEY, CDR2 SMNVEV (reference sequence). The germline V and J ends were trimmed by 4 bases and 3 bases, with 19 bases remaining between them. There are 16 residues in the CDR3. For the CDR3, the DNA is TGTGCCAGCAGTTACTCCTCCGGGACCCGGAACTACGAGCAGTACTTC. Translation gives CASSYSSGTRNYEQYF.

CDR3 in DNA: TGTGCCAGCAGTCTCCGAAATACTTACTCCCCCTATGGCTACACCTTC. Its protein is CASSLRNTYSPYGYTF. The rearrangement uses TRBV28 and TRBJ1-2; D is undetermined. V was trimmed by 5 bases and J by 4 bases, leaving 20 bases between them. This CDR3 has 16 residues. The germline V gene has CDR1 MDHEN and CDR2 SYDVKM.

The CDR3 protein is CASSPLRDRSGNTIYF. The CDR3 nucleotides are TGTGCCAGCAGCCCACTTAGGGATCGCTCTGGAAACACCATATATTTT. The V call is TRBV27, the J call TRBJ1-3; no clear D gene. This CDR3 region has 16 residues. Germline V gives CDR1 MNHEY, CDR2 SMNVEV (reference sequence). With 6 bases removed from V and 0 bases from J, the gap between germline ends came to 15 bases.

The chain couples TRBV7-2 to TRBJ2-4, with TRBD2 matching 14 bases. The CDR3 runs to 16 residues. The V gene end was trimmed by 1 base and the J gene end by 8 bases; junction bases not matched to a gene: 4. Germline CDR1 and CDR2: SGHTA and FQGNSA. CDR3: CASSLGGLAGADIQYF. Here the CDR3 DNA reads TGTGCCAGCAGCTTAGGGGGACTAGCGGGAGCGGACATTCAGTACTTC.

J is TRBJ2-2 and V is TRBV7-9; 10 bases are shared with TRBD1. The CDR3 consists of 15 residues. Losses at the gene ends were 4 bases for V and 5 bases for J; bases not matched to a gene: 4. Germline V gene sequence: CDR1 SEHNR, CDR2 FQNEAQ (reference sequence). For the CDR3, the DNA is TGTGCCAGCAGCTACGGACAGGGGGATACCGGGGAGCTGTTTTTT. It translates to CASSYGQGDTGELFF.

This rearrangement joins TRBV13 to TRBJ1-1; perhaps TRBD1 as D (5 bases). The CDR3 runs to 14 residues. Trimming took off 4 bases at V and 1 base at J, with 10 bases between the two ends. Germline lookup yields CDR1 PRHDT and CDR2 FYEKMQ (reference sequence). In DNA form, the CDR3 reads TGTGCCAGCAGCTCGGGACGGGGGAACACTGAAGCTTTCTTT. Its translation: CASSSGRGNTEAFF.

This chain uses TRBV11-2 with TRBJ2-1; D may be TRBD2 (6 bases). V lost 5 bases to trimming and J lost 6 bases, with 14 bases between them. This CDR3 contains 14 residues. CDR1 is SGHAT and CDR2 is FQNNGV in the germline V gene. The CDR3 nucleotides are TGTGCCAGCAGCCGTAAAGCGGAGGGCAATGAGCAGTTCTTC. Translation: CASSRKAEGNEQFF.

This chain joins TRBV5-5 and TRBJ1-1; no firm D call. Germline loops: CDR1 SGHKS, CDR2 YYEKEE (reference sequence). Trimming took 5 bases from V and 6 from J, leaving 14 bases between them. CDR3 length equals 13 residues. Here the CDR3 reads CASSFGVPSEAFF. For the CDR3, the DNA is TGTGCCAGCAGTTTTGGGGTCCCCTCTGAAGCTTTCTTT.

This chain uses TRBV7-8 with TRBJ2-7; 12 nucleotides line up with TRBD2. The V gene's germline CDR1 is SGHVS and CDR2 FQNEAQ. The V and J ends lost 5 bases and 0 bases, in that order; junction bases with no gene match: 14. This CDR3 has 19 amino acids. The CDR3 spells CASSVALAGGPWSSYEQYF. DNA for the CDR3: TGTGCCAGCAGCGTCGCACTAGCGGGAGGACCATGGAGCTCCTACGAGCAGTACTTC.

The V call is TRBV5-8, the J call TRBJ2-5; 11 positions agree with TRBD2. The ends lost 4 bases at V and 3 bases at J; junction bases unmatched: 5. The germline V gene has CDR1 SGHTS and CDR2 YDEGEE. This CDR3 is built from 15 residues. The CDR3 loop reads CASSPGTSGEETQYF. For the CDR3, the DNA is TGTGCCAGCAGCCCAGGGACTAGCGGCGAAGAGACCCAGTACTTC.

This chain connects TRBV18 to TRBJ1-2, with a tentative D call TRBD1 (5 bases). Trimming removed 3 bases at V and 0 bases at J, with 11 bases between. Germline V CDR1 and CDR2: KGHSH, LQKENI. The CDR3 is 15 amino acids. Here the CDR3 reads CASSPPGRTNYGYTF. Written as DNA, the CDR3 is TGTGCCAGCTCACCTCCGGGACGGACTAACTATGGCTACACCTTC.

The chain combines TRBV15 with TRBJ2-4; 9 bases align to TRBD2. CDR1 is LNHNV and CDR2 is YYDKDF in the germline V gene (reference sequence). This CDR3 spans 16 amino acids. V lost 3 bases to trimming and J lost 5 bases; unmatched junction nucleotides: 8. The CDR3 DNA reads as TGTGCCACCAGCAGGGAGGCGGGAGGGCCACAAAACATTCAGTACTTC. It specifies CATSREAGGPQNIQYF.

V usage is TRBV4-3 and J usage is TRBJ2-7; 7 bases are a match to TRBD2. CDR3 length: 16 amino acids. From germline, CDR1 is LGHNA and CDR2 YSLEER. The ends lost 0 bases at V and 2 bases at J; junction bases unmatched: 7. The CDR3 DNA reads as TGCGCCAGCAGCCAAGAATGGGGAGGGTGGGCCTACGAGCAGTACTTC. Its protein is CASSQEWGGWAYEQYF.

The CDR3 DNA sequence: TGTGCCAGCAGCGGTAGGGGGCTTGGACAGACCCAGTACTTC. It codes for CASSGRGLGQTQYF. The rearrangement links TRBV2 to TRBJ2-5; 7 bases are a match to TRBD1. Germline V gene lookup returns CDR1 SNHLY and CDR2 FYNNEI. Trimming removed 6 bases from V and 6 bases from J; junction bases left unmatched: 10. The CDR3 runs to 14 residues.

The gene calls are TRBV15 and TRBJ2-3, with D maybe TRBD2 (5 bases). The CDR3 loop spans 13 amino acids. Trimming pared 5 bases from V and 3 bases from J, leaving 9 bases between. Germline V gene data show CDR1 as LNHNV and CDR2 as YYDKDF (reference sequence). The CDR3 DNA is TGTGCCACCAGCGAAACTAGAACAGATACGCAGTATTTT. Translation gives CATSETRTDTQYF.

This chain links TRBV10-3 with TRBJ2-7, with a possible D match to TRBD1 (6 bases). The germline V and J ends were trimmed by 2 bases and 5 bases, with 22 bases remaining between them. CDR3 size: 17 residues. Germline CDR1 is ENHRY and CDR2 is SYGVKD. In DNA form, the CDR3 reads TGTGCCATCAGTGAGCCCGGCACTTCCCAGGGGACGGACGAGCAGTACTTC. Encoded protein: CAISEPGTSQGTDEQYF.

The rearrangement uses TRBV4-1 and TRBJ2-1; 10 nucleotides match TRBD2. This CDR3 is 16 amino acids long. J gave up 4 bases and V 3 bases, and 6 bases lay outside the gene matches. In germline, CDR1 is MGHRA, CDR2 YSYEKL. CDR3 bases: TGCGCCAGCAGCCAGCCGGGACTAGCGTCTTACAATGAGCAGTTCTTC. Protein sequence: CASSQPGLASYNEQFF.

This rearrangement joins TRBV29-1 to TRBJ2-2; tentatively, D is TRBD1 or TRBD2 (7 bases each). The length of the CDR3 is 18 residues. Deletions cut 6 bases from V and 0 bases from J, with 23 bases between. The germline V gene has CDR1 SQVTM and CDR2 ANQGSEA. The CDR3 nucleotides are TGCAGCGTCTACGCAGGGGGGTGGCTAGCGGCGAACACCGGGGAGCTGTTTTTT. It yields the protein CSVYAGGWLAANTGELFF.

The chain links TRBV6-1 to TRBJ2-6; TRBD1 matches 7 bases. The germline V gene has CDR1 MNHNS and CDR2 SASEGT. J was trimmed by 0 bases and V by 4 bases; bases with no gene match: 9. The CDR3 extends over 18 amino acids. The chain's CDR3 is CASSGGQRIFSGANVLTF. CDR3 nucleotides: TGTGCCAGCAGTGGGGGACAGAGAATATTCTCTGGGGCCAACGTCCTGACTTTC.